This TCR beta chain emerged from a study of CD8 T cell repertoires and HIV-1 epitope variants. As for the study in general: Separate wells received one of Twenty-five Gag or Nef variant peptides.

Of note for this clone: Its specificity is not known.

General study points: This assay reports beta chains of antigen-expanded cells, not T cell function.

The repertoire was sequenced with immunoSEQ multiplex PCR; TCRdb's copy has only in-frame clones and lacks some. The sample records fewer than 6,500 clones, under 70% being singletons. Deletions cut 5 bases from V and 3 bases from J, with 20 bases between. CDR1 SEHNR and CDR2 FQNEAQ come from the germline V gene (reference sequence). The CDR3 spans 16 residues. The chain couples TRBV7-9 to TRBJ2-7; perhaps TRBD1 as D (5 bases). Sequenced input: cultured CD8+ T cells derived from PBMCs. The TCR comes from a male donor with HIV. CDR3 in DNA: TGTGCCAGCAGCCCGGCAACCAGGGCCCTTGACTACGAGCAGTACTTC. This codes for CASSPATRALDYEQYF.